The 29 T cell receptor beta chains below all came from one sample that was sequenced in a study of patients and donors after allogeneic stem cell transplantation. Via MiXCR, TCRdb re-called the RT-PCR reads, giving one row per CDR3 protein. This sample has some 960,000 distinct CDR3 sequences, with around 17% found just once. Sequenced material: blood, either unsorted or a sorted T cell fraction (not recorded which). These receptors originate from a human donor who was either an allogeneic HSCT recipient or a stem cell or donor lymphocyte infusion donor (not recorded which). It is not recorded whose cells these are; they may come from a transplant donor.

This chain joins TRBV5-1 and TRBJ1-4; possibly TRBD1 for D (5 bases). The CDR3 is 13 residues long. Trimming removed 4 bases at V and 4 bases at J, with 8 bases between. Germline V lookup: CDR1 SGHRS, CDR2 YFSETQ. The chain's CDR3 is CASSGGFNEKLFF. For the CDR3, the DNA is TGCGCCAGCAGCGGGGGATTTAATGAAAAACTGTTTTTT.

The rearrangement links TRBV5-1 to TRBJ2-3, with 14 bases identical to TRBD2. Per germline, CDR1 SGHRS and CDR2 YFSETQ. The J segment lost 3 bases and the V segment lost 4 bases, leaving 13 bases of the junction unmatched. The CDR3 contains 19 residues. The CDR3 protein is CASSLGTSGSIRHTDTQYF. The CDR3, as DNA: TGCGCCAGCAGCCTCGGGACTAGCGGGAGCATTCGTCATACAGATACGCAGTATTTT.

This clonotype appeared a few times. The CDR3 loop reads CASSTGTSGGLSVDTQYF. The CDR3, as DNA: TGTGCCAGCAGCACCGGGACTAGCGGGGGTTTATCTGTGGATACGCAGTATTTT. V gene TRBV11-2 combines with J gene TRBJ2-3; 14 bases fit TRBD2. Germline loops: CDR1 SGHAT, CDR2 FQNNGV. The junction had 13 bases not matched to a gene; V was cut back by 5 bases and J by 6 bases. This CDR3 is built from 18 residues.

The genes are TRBV6-2 or TRBV6-3 and TRBJ1-4; no firm D call. Per germline, CDR1 MNHEY and CDR2 SVGEGT. The ends were cut back, 6 bases at V and 11 bases at J, with 16 bases in the middle. There are 13 residues in the CDR3. The DNA of the CDR3 is TGTGCCAGCAGCTTTCAGTGGGAGAGGAAACTGTTTTTT. It codes for CASSFQWERKLFF.

The V call is TRBV6-5, the J call TRBJ1-4; tentative D call: TRBD1 (5 bases). Germline assignment: CDR1 MNHEY and CDR2 SVGAGI. The CDR3 runs to 15 residues. V gave up 0 bases and J gave up 5 bases, with 10 bases separating them. The CDR3 DNA reads TGTGCCAGCAGTTACTCTAGGCAGGGAAATGAAAAACTGTTTTTT. Its translation: CASSYSRQGNEKLFF.

The table lists this clonotype with a few counts. The chain has TRBV9 and TRBJ2-7, with a tentative D call TRBD1 (5 bases). Per the germline V gene, CDR1 is SGDLS and CDR2 is YYNGEE. The CDR3 contains 15 residues. Trimming cost V 0 bases and J 4 bases, with 14 bases left between them. The CDR3 DNA sequence: TGTGCCAGCAGCGTAGATAGGGGCCCAGTGTACGAGCAGTACTTC. It specifies CASSVDRGPVYEQYF.

This clonotype was found a few times. The chain joins TRBV12-3 or TRBV12-4 to TRBJ2-5; 11 nucleotides agree with TRBD2. V lost 6 bases to trimming and J lost 5 bases; unmatched junction nucleotides: 11. The CDR3 runs to 16 residues. CDR3 nucleotides: TGTGCCAGCAGCGGTATAGCGGGAGGGCCACGGGAGACCCAGTACTTC. As protein: CASSGIAGGPRETQYF.

The chain employs TRBV11-3 and TRBJ2-6; either TRBD1 or TRBD2 may supply D (5 bases each). The germline gives CDR1 SGHNT, CDR2 YENEEA. Trimming took 7 bases from V and 0 from J, leaving 13 bases between them. CDR3 length: 16 amino acids. Here the CDR3 reads CASTLGPDSGANVLTF. DNA for the CDR3: TGTGCCAGCACCCTGGGACCAGACTCTGGGGCCAACGTCCTGACTTTC.

V gene TRBV29-1 combines with J gene TRBJ2-7; 7 bases align to TRBD2. CDR3 length: 15 amino acids. Germline trimming cut 4 bases from V and 2 bases from J; bases unmatched to any gene: 11. Germline loops: CDR1 SQVTM, CDR2 ANQGSEA. The CDR3 region is CSVVGGKGKTYEQYF. In DNA form, the CDR3 reads TGCAGCGTTGTGGGGGGGAAGGGAAAAACCTACGAGCAGTACTTC.

This clonotype was found a few times. The rearrangement links TRBV6-2 or TRBV6-3 to TRBJ2-7, with 7 bases matching TRBD1. Germline CDR1 and CDR2: MNHEY and SVGEGT. Trimming at V came to 2 bases and at J to 4 bases, leaving 8 bases not matched to a gene. CDR3 size: 15 residues. CDR3 in amino acids: CASSYRQDRRYEQYF. The CDR3 bases are TGTGCCAGCAGTTACCGTCAGGACAGGAGGTACGAGCAGTACTTC.

This clonotype was observed a handful of times. The chain couples TRBV6-2 or TRBV6-3 to TRBJ2-1; TRBD2 matches 8 bases. CDR1 is MNHEY, CDR2 SVGEGT, per germline. The CDR3 consists of 16 residues. Germline trimming cut 5 bases from V and 1 base from J; bases unmatched to any gene: 7. The CDR3: CASSPGLEPSYNEQFF. The CDR3 DNA follows: TGTGCCAGCAGTCCGGGACTAGAACCTTCCTACAATGAGCAGTTCTTC.

Many counts were recorded for this clonotype. The genes are TRBV12-3 or TRBV12-4 and TRBJ2-7; tentative D call: TRBD2 (6 bases). The V end lost 3 bases, the J end lost 2 bases, and 11 bases lay between the germline ends. CDR3 length: 14 residues. In DNA, the CDR3 is TGTGCCAGCAGTTTGGAGGGGTCCACCTACGAGCAGTACTTC. Protein product: CASSLEGSTYEQYF.

This clonotype has a handful of counts. The rearrangement links TRBV12-3 or TRBV12-4 to TRBJ2-7; 11 bases are a match to TRBD1. V was clipped by 5 bases and J by 6 bases; unmatched bases: 9. The CDR3 is made up of 15 amino acids. The CDR3 coding sequence is TGTGCCAGCAGTCGGACCGGGACAGGGGGTGGCGAGCAGTACTTC. Translation: CASSRTGTGGGEQYF.

The table lists this clonotype with a few counts. This chain connects TRBV6-1 to TRBJ2-3; 9 bases are shared with TRBD1. The CDR3 spans 14 residues. Germline V gene lookup returns CDR1 MNHNS and CDR2 SASEGT. Trimming at V came to 2 bases and at J to 4 bases, leaving 1 base not matched to a gene. The CDR3 DNA reads as TGTGCCAGCAGTGAAAACAGGGGGCCAGATACGCAGTATTTT. Amino acids: CASSENRGPDTQYF.

J is TRBJ2-5 and V is TRBV4-3; D gene unclear. Trimming stripped 4 bases from V and 2 bases from J, with 17 bases between. There are 16 residues in the CDR3. The germline V gene encodes CDR1 LGHNA and CDR2 YSLEER. The CDR3 bases are TGCGCCAGCAGCCCCGGAAATAGACGGCATCAAGAGACCCAGTACTTC. Translating gives CASSPGNRRHQETQYF.

The V gene is TRBV4-1, the J gene TRBJ1-5; unclear D gene. Looked up from germline, CDR1 is MGHRA and CDR2 is YSYEKL. V dropped 0 bases and J dropped 1 base, with 10 bases sitting between them. This CDR3 is 16 amino acids long. The CDR3 region has the DNA TGCGCCAGCAGCCAAGACAGGACGGGGAGCAATCAGCCCCAGCATTTT. Residues: CASSQDRTGSNQPQHF.

This chain connects TRBV7-7 to TRBJ2-5; 9 positions match TRBD2. Unmatched junction bases numbered 4, after V lost 2 bases and J lost 0 bases. The CDR3 spans 16 residues. Germline V gene data show CDR1 as SSHAT and CDR2 as FNYEAQ (reference sequence). CDR3 residues: CASSLKLAGNQETQYF. The CDR3 DNA is TGTGCCAGCAGCTTAAAACTAGCGGGTAACCAAGAGACCCAGTACTTC. Combining the CDR3 with reference TRBV7-7 and TRBJ2-5 gives the whole variable domain GAGVSQSPRYKVTKRGQDVTLRCDPISSHATLYWYQQALGQGPEFLTYFNYEAQPDKSGLPSDRFSAERPEGSISTLTIQRTEQRDSAMYRCASSLKLAGNQETQYFGPGTRLLVL.

This clonotype has just a few counts. The rearrangement links TRBV7-3 to TRBJ2-2; D call uncertain. The V and J ends lost 3 bases and 4 bases respectively, with 6 bases between them. CDR3 size: 13 residues. The germline V gene encodes CDR1 SGHTA and CDR2 FQGTGA. CDR3 DNA: TGTGCCAGCAGCTTTGACACCACCGGGGAGCTGTTTTTT. This codes for CASSFDTTGELFF.

There are a few counts of this clonotype. V usage is TRBV12-3 or TRBV12-4 and J usage is TRBJ2-2; D unclear. The CDR3 runs to 14 residues. The V end lost 5 bases, the J end lost 5 bases, and 12 bases lay between the germline ends. CDR3 nucleotides: TGTGCCAGCAGTCCCCTAACACGGACCGGGGAGCTGTTTTTT. Translation gives CASSPLTRTGELFF.

The chain uses TRBV27 and TRBJ2-2, with D unclear. Between the trimmed V and J ends, which lost 2 bases and 2 bases, there was a span of 12 bases. The CDR3 has 16 amino acids. Germline CDR1 and CDR2: MNHEY and SMNVEV (reference sequence). CDR3 protein: CASSLIGNSNTGELFF. CDR3 coding DNA: TGTGCCAGCAGTTTAATCGGCAACTCCAACACCGGGGAGCTGTTTTTT.

This clonotype was counted only a few times. The J gene is TRBJ2-7, the V gene TRBV4-3; D call uncertain. Germline V lookup: CDR1 LGHNA, CDR2 YSLEER. There are 13 residues in the CDR3. V shed 1 base and J shed 6 bases, with 10 bases lying between them. The CDR3 is CASSQVGFSEQYF. The CDR3 nucleotides read TGCGCCAGCAGCCAAGTTGGCTTCTCCGAGCAGTACTTC.

This clonotype was seen ten or more times. The chain combines TRBV15 with TRBJ1-2; TRBD1 aligns across 7 bases. This CDR3 is 14 amino acids long. With 5 bases clipped from V and 2 bases from J, the junction kept 5 bases outside the gene matches. Per the germline V gene, CDR1 is LNHNV and CDR2 is YYDKDF (reference sequence). The CDR3: CATSQRQGNYGYTF. CDR3 bases: TGTGCCACCAGCCAGAGACAGGGAAACTATGGCTACACCTTC.

This rearrangement joins TRBV7-2 to TRBJ1-2, with 7 nucleotides matching TRBD1. V shed 5 bases, J shed 3 bases, and the junction held 12 bases outside the gene matches. Germline assignment: CDR1 SGHTA and CDR2 FQGNSA. This CDR3 contains 16 residues. CDR3 nucleotides: TGTGCCAGCAGCCCGAGACAGGGCCCTAGGTACTATGGCTACACCTTC. The encoded protein is CASSPRQGPRYYGYTF.

This clonotype was observed a handful of times. The chain employs TRBV4-3 and TRBJ1-4; TRBD1 agrees at 7 bases. The CDR3 runs 14 residues. The V gene end was trimmed by 4 bases and the J gene end by 6 bases; junction bases not matched to a gene: 5. From germline, CDR1 is LGHNA and CDR2 YSLEER. The CDR3 loop reads CASSRQGYDEKLFF. The CDR3 nucleotides read TGCGCCAGCAGCCGACAGGGTTATGATGAAAAACTGTTTTTT.

This clonotype turned up a few times. The gene calls are TRBV19 and TRBJ2-5; 10 nucleotides match TRBD1. Germline CDR1 is LNHDA and CDR2 is SQIVND (reference sequence). With V trimmed by 8 bases and J by 5 bases, 8 bases remained unmatched. The CDR3 contains 14 residues. CDR3 DNA: TGTGCCAGTCAAACGACAGGGGGCGCCGAGACCCAGTACTTC. As protein: CASQTTGGAETQYF.

The V gene is TRBV12-3 or TRBV12-4, the J gene TRBJ2-7; the D call may be TRBD1 or TRBD2 (7 bases each). This CDR3 region has 16 residues. Trimming took 7 bases from V and 0 from J, leaving 19 bases between them. The CDR3 reads CASTSGGAGSSYEQYF. CDR3 DNA: TGTGCCAGCACTTCAGGGGGGGCGGGTAGCTCCTACGAGCAGTACTTC.

Written as DNA, the CDR3 is TGTGCCAGCAGCTTCACTAGCGGGAGGGGTCAGTTCTTC. Amino acid sequence: CASSFTSGRGQFF. This chain uses TRBV7-3 with TRBJ2-1; 13 nucleotides line up with TRBD2. CDR1 SGHTA and CDR2 FQGTGA come from the germline V gene. V lost 3 bases and J lost 13; bases outside the gene matches: 3. The CDR3 totals 13 residues. The whole variable domain, remainder taken from reference TRBV7-3 and TRBJ2-1, is GAGVSQTPSNKVTEKGKYVELRCDPISGHTALYWYRQSLGQGPEFLIYFQGTGAADDSGLPNDRFFAVRPEGSVSTLKIQRTERGDSAVYLCASSFTSGRGQFFGPGTRLTVL.

J is TRBJ1-1 and V is TRBV5-1; D possibly corresponds to TRBD1 (5 bases). CDR3 length: 16 amino acids. Trimming removed 0 bases at V and 5 bases at J, with 17 bases between. Germline CDR1 SGHRS, CDR2 YFSETQ. The CDR3 DNA is TGCGCCAGCAGCTTGGTGCTGGGGCAGAGGAGGACTGAAGCTTTCTTT. Translation: CASSLVLGQRRTEAFF.

There are a few counts of this clonotype. J is TRBJ1-2 and V is TRBV12-3 or TRBV12-4; D not certain. V lost 3 bases and J lost 8, with 7 bases in between. The CDR3 length is 11 residues. The CDR3 DNA sequence: TGTGCCAGCAGTTTCCCCCCCGGCTACACCTTC. This codes for CASSFPPGYTF.